Reported below is one T cell receptor (beta chain). The CDR3 runs to 15 residues. Germline V gives CDR1 MDHEN, CDR2 SYDVKM. With V trimmed by 6 bases and J by 4 bases, 6 bases remained unmatched. The data stem from a study of blood T cell repertoires in COVID-19. Overall study context: Donors in the United States, Italy and Spain gave samples during acute or convalescent COVID-19. PBMCs, B-cell-depleted T cells, or T cells provided the cDNA or gDNA that made up the material.

Methods used by the authors: Amplification of reference gene primers was used by the study to estimate nucleated cell counts. The method was immunoSEQ multiplex PCR; TCRdb's version includes in-frame clones alone and lacks a portion of them. The V and J calls and clone size are taken from that table; D and trimming were inferred from the DNA. Counted here are 55,000 to 95,000 clones, roughly 80% occurring once; the ten biggest clones make up approximately 1.7%. The receptor's source is a woman aged 60 to 75 with acute or convalescent COVID-19. The chain recombines TRBV28 with TRBJ1-5; 10 bases are shared with TRBD1. Input material: peripheral blood. CDR3 protein: CASRSTGGENQPQHF. The CDR3 DNA is TGTGCCAGCAGATCGACAGGGGGCGAAAATCAGCCCCAGCATTTT.